This is a list of T cell receptor beta chains from one sample in a study of OX40 agonist ivuxolimab in advanced cancers. TCRdb keeps only in-frame clones here, not all; method: immunoSEQ multiplex PCR. Here the sample spans some 100,000 clones, approximately 80% being singletons. The source was CD4+ or CD8+ T cells sorted from blood, collected in a trial of the OX40 agonist ivuxolimab. Source of these receptors: an adult with an advanced solid tumor such as melanoma, head and neck, liver or kidney cancer. Both conserved end residues are part of each CDR3. The D gene is left open where the match is weak. Some rows mark clone size as missing; the rest say once, few, many or name a class of expanded clone.

>TRBV5-1|-|TRBJ2-3|-
CASSPDLDGKQYF
TGCGCCAGCAGCCCGGACTTAGACGGGAAGCAGTATTTT
>TRBV5-1|TRBD1|TRBJ1-1|-
CASSRGGQGNPEAFF
TGCGCCAGCAGCCGAGGAGGACAGGGGAACCCTGAAGCTTTCTTT
>TRBV6-5|-|TRBJ2-3|-
CASRRDLSTDTQYF
TGTGCCAGCAGAAGGGATCTCAGCACAGATACGCAGTATTTT
>TRBV6-4|TRBD1|TRBJ1-2|-
CASSDSGTGGGGYTF
TGTGCCAGCAGTGACTCCGGGACAGGGGGCGGAGGCTACACCTTC
>TRBV5-1|-|TRBJ2-3|-
CASSLGDTQYF
TGCGCCAGCAGCTTAGGCGATACGCAGTATTTT
>TRBV19|TRBD2|TRBJ2-2|-
CASSMGGTHRSYTGELFF
TGTGCCAGTAGTATGGGGGGGACCCATAGAAGTTACACCGGGGAGCTGTTTTTT
>TRBV7-2|TRBD1|TRBJ2-6|-
CASSLSQGVSGANVLTF
TGTGCCAGCAGCTTATCGCAGGGGGTCTCTGGGGCCAACGTCCTGACTTTC
>TRBV27|-|TRBJ2-6|-
CASRASGANVLTF
TGTGCCAGCAGGGCCTCCGGGGCCAACGTCCTGACTTTC
>TRBV5-6|-|TRBJ2-7|-
CASSWGNEGYEQYF
TGTGCCAGCAGCTGGGGCAATGAGGGGTACGAGCAGTACTTC
>TRBV19|-|TRBJ2-7|-
CASSMKGDWSYEQYF
TGTGCCAGTAGTATGAAGGGGGATTGGTCCTACGAGCAGTACTTC
>TRBV21-1|-|TRBJ2-7|-
CARSTGRSEQYF
TGTGCCAGGAGCACAGGGAGGTCCGAGCAGTACTTC
>TRBV12-5|-|TRBJ1-1|-
CASGLSQNTEAFF
TGTGCTAGTGGTTTGTCCCAGAACACTGAAGCTTTCTTT
>TRBV7-2|TRBD1|TRBJ2-7|-
CASSPGTGIAEQYF
TGTGCCAGCAGCCCGGGGACAGGGATAGCCGAGCAGTACTTC
>TRBV7-3|-|TRBJ2-1|-
CASSPLGLDRDNEQFF
TGTGCCAGCAGCCCCCTTGGCCTCGACAGAGACAATGAGCAGTTCTTC
>TRBV5-1|TRBD2|TRBJ2-5|-
CASSILAGRVETQYF
TGCGCCAGCAGCATCTTAGCGGGAAGGGTGGAGACCCAGTACTTC
>TRBV25-1|-|TRBJ1-1|-
CASSEPGGRNTEAFF
TGTGCCAGCAGTGAACCTGGGGGGAGGAACACTGAAGCTTTCTTT
>TRBV6-6|TRBD1|TRBJ1-6|few
CASSYLDREDSPLHF
TGTGCCAGCAGTTACCTGGACAGGGAAGATTCACCCCTCCACTTT
>TRBV10-3|-|TRBJ2-2|-
CAISESGITGELFF
TGTGCCATCAGTGAGTCGGGCATCACCGGGGAGCTGTTTTTT
>TRBV5-5|TRBD1|TRBJ1-3|-
CASSTWDSSGNTIYF
TGTGCCAGCAGCACCTGGGACAGCTCTGGAAACACCATATATTTT
>TRBV5-1|-|TRBJ2-3|once
CASRPGGGSTDTQYF
TGCGCCAGCAGGCCCGGTGGGGGAAGCACAGATACGCAGTATTTT
>TRBV5-4|TRBD1|TRBJ2-3|-
CASSLGRQGSTDTQYF
TGTGCCAGCAGCTTGGGCCGACAGGGCTCGACAGATACGCAGTATTTT
>TRBV6-6|TRBD1|TRBJ2-1|once
CASSPTGTGLAEQFF
TGTGCCAGCAGTCCCACCGGGACAGGGCTGGCTGAGCAGTTCTTC
>TRBV4-3|-|TRBJ2-2|once
CASSLGHNTGELFF
TGCGCCAGCAGCCTCGGACACAACACCGGGGAGCTGTTTTTT
>TRBV11-3|-|TRBJ2-3|-
CASSLGADTQYF
TGTGCCAGCAGCTTAGGGGCAGATACGCAGTATTTT
>TRBV5-1|TRBD1|TRBJ2-2|-
CASSSGTANTGELFF
TGCGCCAGCAGCTCCGGGACAGCGAACACCGGGGAGCTGTTTTTT
>TRBV9|-|TRBJ2-1|-
CASSVDGGGHNEQFF
TGTGCCAGCAGCGTAGACGGGGGAGGCCACAATGAGCAGTTCTTC
>TRBV27|TRBD1|TRBJ1-5|-
CASSLNDREGGQPQHF
TGTGCCAGCAGCCTGAACGACAGGGAAGGAGGACAGCCCCAGCATTTT
>TRBV21-1|-|TRBJ1-2|-
CASSKGKPAGGYTF
TGTGCCAGCAGCAAAGGAAAACCGGCGGGTGGCTACACCTTC
>TRBV19|TRBD2|TRBJ2-4|-
CASSIGLAGSLAKNIQYF
TGTGCCAGTAGTATTGGACTAGCGGGGTCCTTAGCCAAAAACATTCAGTACTTC